The 32 T cell receptor beta chains given below trace back to one sample, sequenced in a study of cytomegalovirus exposure and HLA in healthy donors. Use of 60 Vbeta and 13 Jbeta primers characterized the PCR. Sequencing was performed with immunoSEQ multiplex PCR; in TCRdb, only in-frame clones are kept and a portion is missing. The table has about 97,000 clones, about 75% seen once. Input material: PBMCs. The receptors were gathered from a man aged 50 or older in good health and CMV-seronegative.

V is TRBV2 and J is TRBJ2-7; D is undetermined. This CDR3 spans 14 amino acids. Germline CDR1 and CDR2: SNHLY and FYNNEI. V was shortened by 3 bases and J by 0 bases, with 9 bases between the two germline ends. The CDR3, as DNA: TGTGCCAGCAGTGAGACACTGAACTCCTACGAGCAGTACTTC. This sequence encodes CASSETLNSYEQYF.

The J gene is TRBJ1-5, the V gene TRBV5-1; D ambiguous. The V end lost 0 bases, the J end lost 7 bases, and 8 bases lay between the germline ends. Germline V gene lookup returns CDR1 SGHRS and CDR2 YFSETQ. There are 13 residues in the CDR3. The CDR3 reads CASSLDPGQPQHF. The CDR3 coding sequence is TGCGCCAGCAGCTTGGATCCAGGCCAGCCCCAGCATTTT.

This clone has only one observation. The rearrangement links TRBV30 to TRBJ2-7; D might be TRBD1 (5 bases). The V gene lost 0 bases and the J gene lost 2 bases, with 5 bases spanning the gap. Germline V gene data show CDR1 as GTSNPN and CDR2 as SVGIG (reference sequence). The CDR3 is 12 amino acids. The CDR3 here is CAWSVQAYEQYF. In nucleotides, the CDR3 is TGTGCCTGGAGTGTACAGGCCTACGAGCAGTACTTC.

This clone was observed a few times. V is TRBV2 and J is TRBJ2-3; the D gene is possibly TRBD1 (5 bases). The CDR3 length is 13 residues. Per the germline V gene, CDR1 is SNHLY and CDR2 is FYNNEI. Trimming removed 8 bases from V and 2 bases from J, with 11 bases in between. The CDR3 region is CASGGAVTDTQYF. Written as DNA, the CDR3 is TGTGCCAGCGGTGGGGCAGTCACAGATACGCAGTATTTT.

The chain recombines TRBV5-5 with TRBJ2-1; D perhaps matches TRBD2 (5 bases). The V end was cut by 4 bases, the J end by 2 bases, with 13 bases between. The CDR3 has 15 residues. CDR1 and CDR2 (germline): SGHKS, YYEKEE (reference sequence). CDR3 DNA: TGTGCCAGCAGCAGATTGAGCGGCGCCTACAATGAGCAGTTCTTC. Encoded protein: CASSRLSGAYNEQFF.

V gene TRBV7-9 combines with J gene TRBJ1-4; D is uncertain. This CDR3 region has 14 residues. The ends were cut back, 1 base at V and 4 bases at J, with 7 bases in the middle. The germline CDR1 and CDR2 sequences are SEHNR and FQNEAQ (reference sequence). The CDR3 DNA reads as TGTGCCAGCAGCTTAGGGCAGGATAATGAAAAACTGTTTTTT. It is translated as CASSLGQDNEKLFF.

The count of this clone is one. V is TRBV9 and J is TRBJ1-1; 7 bases match TRBD1. Germline-derived CDR1 and CDR2 are SGDLS and YYNGEE. V was clipped by 4 bases and J by 4 bases; unmatched bases: 4. The CDR3 totals 13 residues. CDR3 DNA sequence: TGTGCCAGCAGCCCGACAGGGTCCACTGAAGCTTTCTTT. The encoded protein is CASSPTGSTEAFF. The variable domain in full, with the rest retrieved from reference TRBV9 and TRBJ1-1, is DSGVTQTPKHLITATGQRVTLRCSPRSGDLSVYWYQQSLDQGLQFLIQYYNGEERAKGNILERFSAQQFPDLHSELNLSSLELGDSALYFCASSPTGSTEAFFGQGTRLTVV.

CDR3 coding DNA: TGTGCCAGCAGCAGCGGGACTACGGGGAACTATGGCTACACCTTC. Translation: CASSSGTTGNYGYTF. The genes are TRBV7-9 and TRBJ1-2, with D maybe TRBD1 (5 bases). V lost 5 bases to trimming and J lost 2 bases, with 15 bases between them. Germline V gene data show CDR1 as SEHNR and CDR2 as FQNEAQ (reference sequence). The CDR3 loop spans 15 amino acids. Full variable domain (rest looked up from reference TRBV7-9 and TRBJ1-2): DTGVSQNPRHKITKRGQNVTFRCDPISEHNRLYWYRQTLGQGPEFLTYFQNEAQLEKSRLLSDRFSAERPKGSFSTLEIQRTEQGDSAMYLCASSSGTTGNYGYTFGSGTRLTVV.

This rearrangement joins TRBV28 to TRBJ1-2; tentatively, D is TRBD1 (6 bases). Germline lookup yields CDR1 MDHEN and CDR2 SYDVKM. Trimming stripped 7 bases from V and 7 bases from J, with 10 bases between. CDR3 length equals 11 residues. In DNA, the CDR3 is TGTGCCAGCATCTTAGGGGGTGGCTACACCTTC. Translating gives CASILGGGYTF.

CDR3 sequence (DNA): TGTGCCAGCAGCTTCAGTCGCGGCTACTCCTACGAGCAGTACTTC. The encoded protein is CASSFSRGYSYEQYF. This chain connects TRBV13 to TRBJ2-7; D gene unclear. This CDR3 has 15 residues. CDR1 and CDR2 (germline): PRHDT, FYEKMQ (reference sequence). Trimming removed 3 bases from V and 0 bases from J, with 12 bases in between.

Remarks on this clone: Germline and junction disagree at one end, which may indicate a read error. The same CDR3 arises from other DNA sequences in this sample as well. The chain is built from TRBV14 and TRBJ2-4; 9 bases map to TRBD1. The CDR3 runs 20 residues. Germline V CDR1 and CDR2: SGHDN, FVKESK. This chain's CDR3 is CASSQDRWGQGGFGKNIQYF. The CDR3 DNA reads TGTGCCAGCAGCCAAGATAGATGGGGACAGGGAGGCTTCGGCAAAAACATTCAGTACTTT.

The chain combines TRBV7-9 with TRBJ2-3, with TRBD2 matching 16 bases. The CDR3 is made up of 17 amino acids. Germline CDR1 is SEHNR and CDR2 is FQNEAQ (reference sequence). V lost 5 bases, J lost 4 bases, and 6 bases stayed unmatched. Written as DNA, the CDR3 is TGTGCCAGCAGCATGACCGGGACTAGCGGGAGGGCAGATACGCAGTATTTT. It translates to CASSMTGTSGRADTQYF.

The rearrangement uses TRBV28 and TRBJ2-7, with D possibly matching TRBD2 (6 bases). CDR1 is MDHEN and CDR2 is SYDVKM in the germline V gene. V was trimmed by 3 bases and J by 6 bases, leaving 12 bases between them. The CDR3 covers 13 residues. This chain's CDR3 is CASSLGGFSEQYF. The CDR3, as DNA: TGTGCCAGCAGTTTGGGGGGTTTCAGCGAGCAGTACTTC.

The chain carries TRBV10-3 and TRBJ1-5; 8 positions agree with TRBD1. The V segment lost 0 bases and the J segment 1 base; nucleotides outside the gene matches: 2. The CDR3 spans 16 residues. CDR1 and CDR2 (germline): ENHRY, SYGVKD. The CDR3 coding sequence is TGTGCCATCAGTGAGTCTGCAGGGGGCAGCAATCAGCCCCAGCATTTT. It specifies CAISESAGGSNQPQHF.

A single count supports this clone. The chain is built from TRBV6-4 and TRBJ2-5; D is perhaps TRBD2 (5 bases). Germline V gene lookup returns CDR1 MRHNA and CDR2 SNTAGT. Trimming took off 5 bases at V and 1 base at J, with 14 bases between the two ends. CDR3 length: 15 residues. CDR3 coding DNA: TGTGCCAGCAGTTCGCCAGCGGTGACCCAAGAGACCCAGTACTTC. It translates to CASSSPAVTQETQYF.

V is TRBV7-2 and J is TRBJ1-2, with 9 bases lining up with TRBD1. V lost 1 base to trimming and J lost 0 bases; unmatched junction nucleotides: 0. The germline V gene has CDR1 SGHTA and CDR2 FQGNSA. This CDR3 region has 15 residues. This chain's CDR3 is CASSLGQGANYGYTF. The DNA for the CDR3 is TGTGCCAGCAGCTTAGGACAGGGGGCTAACTATGGCTACACCTTC. Drawing the rest from reference TRBV7-2 and TRBJ1-2, the complete variable domain is GAGVSQSPSNKVTEKGKDVELRCDPISGHTALYWYRQSLGQGLEFLIYFQGNSAPDKSGLPSDRFSAERTGGSVSTLTIQRTQQEDSAVYLCASSLGQGANYGYTFGSGTRLTVV.

The chain recombines TRBV11-2 with TRBJ1-3, with a weak D call TRBD1 (6 bases). This CDR3 is built from 13 residues. In germline, CDR1 is SGHAT, CDR2 FQNNGV. V was clipped by 1 base and J by 8 bases, with 9 bases between them. CDR3 nucleotide sequence: TGTGCCAGCAGCTTAGGCAGGGGATACACCATATATTTT. It codes for CASSLGRGYTIYF.

The rearrangement links TRBV5-5 to TRBJ1-4; tentative D call: TRBD1 (5 bases). The CDR3 sequence is 17 residues long. The V end was cut by 0 bases, the J end by 5 bases, with 17 bases between. The germline V gene encodes CDR1 SGHKS and CDR2 YYEKEE (reference sequence). The CDR3 reads CASSLVDSEGPNEKLFF. In DNA, the CDR3 is TGTGCCAGCAGCTTGGTGGACTCGGAGGGGCCAAATGAAAAACTGTTTTTT.

This clone has only a few counts. The V gene is TRBV29-1, the J gene TRBJ1-1, with no clear D. Germline CDR1 reads SQVTM; CDR2 reads ANQGSEA. V was trimmed by 3 bases and J by 4 bases, leaving 9 bases between them. The CDR3 loop spans 12 amino acids. The CDR3 DNA follows: TGCAGCGTTGACGGGGAGGGCACTGAAGCTTTCTTT. The encoded protein is CSVDGEGTEAFF.

This clone showed up just a few times. This chain connects TRBV15 to TRBJ2-1; 12 bases are shared with TRBD1. Looked up from germline, CDR1 is LNHNV and CDR2 is YYDKDF (reference sequence). This CDR3 is 18 amino acids long. V was pared by 0 bases and J by 7 bases, with 10 bases of the junction left unmatched. CDR3 coding DNA: TGTGCCACCAGCAGAGATTCCGGGGACAGGGGGCCCCCAAATGAGCAGTTCTTC. It codes for CATSRDSGDRGPPNEQFF.

V usage is TRBV28 and J usage is TRBJ2-1, with 10 bases aligning to TRBD1. The CDR3 has 16 amino acids. Trimming took 3 bases from V and 6 from J; bases not matched to a gene: 8. CDR1 and CDR2 (germline): MDHEN, SYDVKM. CDR3 residues: CASSFSPGQGSNEQFF. The CDR3 DNA reads as TGTGCCAGCAGTTTTTCCCCGGGACAGGGGAGCAATGAGCAGTTCTTC.

The chain employs TRBV23-1 and TRBJ2-7; D is perhaps TRBD1 (5 bases). TRBV23-1 is an ORF, and what it does is uncertain. This CDR3 region has 15 residues. The V end lost 3 bases, the J end lost 3 bases, and 15 bases lay between the germline ends. The CDR3 loop is CASSQRAQELYEQYF. The CDR3, as DNA: TGCGCCAGCAGTCAGCGAGCACAGGAGCTCTACGAGCAGTACTTC.

The rearrangement uses TRBV6-1 and TRBJ2-5; perhaps TRBD1 as D (6 bases). Per germline, CDR1 MNHNS and CDR2 SASEGT. The V gene lost 8 bases and the J gene lost 5 bases, with 12 bases spanning the gap. The CDR3 extends over 12 amino acids. This CDR3 reads CASGTGWETQYF. The CDR3 DNA is TGTGCCAGCGGAACAGGGTGGGAGACCCAGTACTTC.

CDR3 in amino acids: CASSLRTENTEAFF. The CDR3 nucleotides read TGTGCCAGCAGTCTACGGACAGAGAACACTGAAGCTTTCTTT. The V and J genes are TRBV6-1 and TRBJ1-1; D is possibly TRBD1 (6 bases). Germline loops: CDR1 MNHNS, CDR2 SASEGT. This CDR3 is built from 14 residues. V lost 5 bases and J 1 base, leaving 11 bases between the germline ends.

V gene TRBV25-1 combines with J gene TRBJ1-5, with D possibly being TRBD1 (6 bases). CDR1 is MGHDK, CDR2 SYGVNS, per germline. Between the trimmed V and J ends, which lost 0 bases and 7 bases, there was a span of 22 bases. The CDR3 consists of 18 residues. CDR3: CASSEYRYGRGTGQPQHF. The CDR3 region has the DNA TGTGCCAGCAGTGAATATCGGTACGGGAGGGGGACGGGCCAGCCCCAGCATTTT. Full variable domain (missing parts from reference TRBV25-1 and TRBJ1-5): EADIYQTPRYLVIGTGKKITLECSQTMGHDKMYWYQQDPGMELHLIHYSYGVNSTEKGDLSSESTVSRIRTEHFPLTLESARPSHTSQYLCASSEYRYGRGTGQPQHFGDGTRLSIL.

This chain uses TRBV15 with TRBJ1-5, with 8 bases that match TRBD1. The CDR3 loop spans 15 amino acids. V gave up 3 bases and J gave up 7 bases; unmatched junction bases: 8. CDR1 and CDR2 (germline): LNHNV, YYDKDF (reference sequence). CDR3 sequence: CATSRLDRATQPQHF. The CDR3 DNA reads as TGTGCCACCAGCAGGCTGGACAGGGCAACCCAGCCCCAGCATTTT.

The rearrangement links TRBV11-2 to TRBJ2-7; D unresolved. Trimming shortened V by 5 bases and J by 0 bases, and 17 bases separated the two germline ends. CDR1 and CDR2 (germline): SGHAT, FQNNGV. This CDR3 has 16 residues. CDR3 DNA: TGTGCCAGCAGCCCCTTGTCGCACTTAGTCTCCTACGAGCAGTACTTC. It codes for CASSPLSHLVSYEQYF. The full variable domain, rest sourced from reference TRBV11-2 and TRBJ2-7, is EAGVAQSPRYKIIEKRQSVAFWCNPISGHATLYWYQQILGQGPKLLIQFQNNGVVDDSQLPKDRFSAERLKGVDSTLKIQPAKLEDSAVYLCASSPLSHLVSYEQYFGPGTRLTVT.

The chain has TRBV6-1 and TRBJ2-5; tentative D call: TRBD1 (7 bases). V was cut by 6 bases and J by 4 bases, with 18 bases left in between. The CDR3 is made up of 15 amino acids. Germline assignment: CDR1 MNHNS and CDR2 SASEGT. For the CDR3, the DNA is TGTGCCAGCAGCCCCTATGACCAGGGGGGAGAGACCCAGTACTTC. Protein product: CASSPYDQGGETQYF.

This clone was counted between two and nine times. The rearrangement uses TRBV18 and TRBJ2-3; the D is unclear. The CDR3 runs 13 residues. The germline V gene encodes CDR1 KGHSH and CDR2 LQKENI. V was clipped by 6 bases and J by 5 bases, with 12 bases between them. The CDR3 here is CASSATRQDTQYF. CDR3 DNA: TGTGCCAGCTCGGCCACGAGGCAAGATACGCAGTATTTT. Based on the CDR3 plus reference TRBV18 and TRBJ2-3, the full variable domain is NAGVMQNPRHLVRRRGQEARLRCSPMKGHSHVYWYRQLPEEGLKFMVYLQKENIIDESGMPKERFSAEFPKEGPSILRIQQVVRGDSAAYFCASSATRQDTQYFGPGTRLTVL.

This clone was counted once. This chain connects TRBV25-1 to TRBJ2-1, with a tentative D call TRBD2 (6 bases). Germline V lookup: CDR1 MGHDK, CDR2 SYGVNS. The CDR3 length is 11 residues. V was pared by 8 bases and J by 4 bases, with 6 bases between. Here the CDR3 reads CASRGYNEQFF. As DNA, the CDR3 is TGTGCCAGCCGGGGGTACAATGAGCAGTTCTTC.

V is TRBV7-9 and J is TRBJ1-1; D is ambiguous. Germline V gene data show CDR1 as SEHNR and CDR2 as FQNEAQ (reference sequence). CDR3 length: 13 amino acids. Between the trimmed V and J ends, which lost 2 bases and 3 bases, there was a span of 7 bases. The CDR3 protein is CASSLSRDTEAFF. CDR3 DNA: TGTGCCAGCAGCTTAAGTCGGGACACTGAAGCTTTCTTT.

The chain links TRBV25-1 to TRBJ1-6; TRBD1 matches at 7 bases. This CDR3 contains 14 residues. Germline assignment: CDR1 MGHDK and CDR2 SYGVNS. Trimming cost V 7 bases and J 10 bases; bases outside gene matches: 10. Here the CDR3 DNA reads TGTGCCAGCAATCGACAGGGACGAGGATCACCCCTCCACTTT. It yields the protein CASNRQGRGSPLHF.